The sample holds many counts of the clone carrying this T cell receptor beta chain. Germline trimming cut 8 bases from V and 2 bases from J; bases unmatched to any gene: 8. Germline CDR1 SNHLY, CDR2 FYNNEI. CDR3 length: 15 residues. The record originates from a study of shared clonotypes between healthy human individuals. Repertoires were generated with immunoSEQ multiplex PCR, while TCRdb's copy carries only in-frame clones and drops some. The repertoire holds about 1 million clones, under 80% seen once, with nearly 1.5% in the top ten. The specimen was memory CD4+ T cells sorted from blood. The subset was: CD45RA-negative fraction. The TCR was taken from a man in his late teens or twenties in good health. V and J are TRBV2 and TRBJ1-2; 10 bases are shared with TRBD1. CDR3 loop: CASVQGGQGNYGYTF. The CDR3 DNA follows: TGTGCCAGCGTCCAGGGGGGACAGGGGAACTATGGCTACACCTTC.